Below, 24 T cell receptor beta chains from the same sample are listed, as sequenced in a study of blood T cell repertoires in COVID-19. Data came from immunoSEQ multiplex PCR; TCRdb stores just in-frame clones and leaves some out. The sample carries 60,000 or so clones, approximately 86% recorded once. Specimen: peripheral blood. The receptors derive from a human donor with acute or convalescent COVID-19. The donor label of this sample is uncertain.

The chain uses TRBV11-2 and TRBJ1-1, with 9 bases lining up with TRBD1. From germline, CDR1 is SGHAT and CDR2 FQNNGV. This CDR3 region has 16 residues. V lost 5 bases to trimming and J lost 1 base; unmatched junction nucleotides: 8. CDR3: CASSPGTGFGNTEAFF. CDR3 coding DNA: TGTGCCAGCAGCCCCGGGACAGGGTTCGGGAACACTGAAGCTTTCTTT.

The chain links TRBV4-2 to TRBJ1-2; maybe TRBD1 (6 bases). Germline V CDR1 and CDR2: LGHNA, YNFKEQ. This CDR3 has 16 amino acids. V lost 1 base, J lost 3 bases, and 15 bases lay in between. The CDR3 DNA reads TGTGCCAGCAGCCAAGTAGGTGCAGGGGTCGACTATGGCTACACCTTC. It is translated as CASSQVGAGVDYGYTF.

This clone was picked up a small number of times. This chain links TRBV16 with TRBJ1-2; D gene ambiguous. From germline, CDR1 is KGHSY and CDR2 FQNENV. Trimming stripped 0 bases from V and 6 bases from J, with 14 bases between. The CDR3 runs to 15 residues. In DNA form, the CDR3 reads TGTGCCAGCAGCCAATCGAGGGCACAACCGGATGGCTACACCTTC. It is translated as CASSQSRAQPDGYTF.

This clone was picked up a small number of times. The sample has other DNA sequences that encode this CDR3 too. The chain carries TRBV5-1 and TRBJ1-4; weak D call: TRBD1 (6 bases). V lost 3 bases and J 4 bases, leaving 10 bases between the germline ends. In germline, CDR1 is SGHRS, CDR2 YFSETQ. The length of the CDR3 is 14 residues. The CDR3 reads CASSSQGGNEKLFF. CDR3 DNA: TGCGCCAGCAGCTCCCAAGGGGGTAATGAAAAACTGTTTTTT.

This chain connects TRBV19 to TRBJ2-1, with 12 bases lining up with TRBD2. Germline loops: CDR1 LNHDA, CDR2 SQIVND (reference sequence). The CDR3 loop spans 18 amino acids. V lost 6 bases and J lost 2; bases outside the gene matches: 11. CDR3 nucleotides: TGTGCCAGTAGGAAACTAGCGGGAGGACCCTTAACCTACAATGAGCAGTTCTTC. Its protein is CASRKLAGGPLTYNEQFF.

The V call is TRBV28, the J call TRBJ2-5, with 7 bases identical to TRBD1. After removal of 3 bases from V and 1 base from J, the junction contained 5 bases not matched to a gene. The CDR3 has 15 amino acids. CDR1 MDHEN and CDR2 SYDVKM come from the germline V gene. CDR3 coding DNA: TGTGCCAGCAGTTTGTGGGGACAGTTCCAAGAGACCCAGTACTTC. Protein sequence: CASSLWGQFQETQYF.

The chain couples TRBV24-1 to TRBJ2-2; tentative D call: TRBD1 (5 bases). Germline CDR1 KGHDR, CDR2 SFDVKD. Trimming shortened V by 3 bases and J by 4 bases, and 11 bases separated the two germline ends. The CDR3 contains 15 residues. CDR3 DNA sequence: TGTGCCACCAGTGATGGGGCCTCCGGCACCGGGGAGCTGTTTTTT. Translating it yields CATSDGASGTGELFF.

This clone was picked up one time. This sequence joins TRBV11-3 and TRBJ2-5; 7 bases agree with TRBD1. The germline V gene encodes CDR1 SGHNT and CDR2 YENEEA. CDR3 length: 13 amino acids. V lost 6 bases and J lost 3; bases outside the gene matches: 4. The chain's CDR3 is CASSRTGEETQYF. The CDR3, as DNA: TGTGCCAGCAGTCGGACAGGAGAAGAGACCCAGTACTTC.

This sequence joins TRBV2 and TRBJ2-5; 7 bases map to TRBD1. The length of the CDR3 is 14 residues. CDR1 and CDR2 from the germline V gene are SNHLY and FYNNEI. Trimming cost V 10 bases and J 3 bases; bases outside gene matches: 11. The CDR3 is CATKLHRGEETQYF. The CDR3 DNA reads TGTGCCACCAAACTACACAGGGGTGAAGAGACCCAGTACTTC.

This chain links TRBV11-2 with TRBJ1-2, with 7 bases that match TRBD1. This CDR3 has 17 residues. J lost 1 base, V lost 5 bases, and 13 bases had no gene match. Germline lookup yields CDR1 SGHAT and CDR2 FQNNGV. The CDR3 DNA reads as TGTGCCAGCAGCGCAACCTCGGGACAGTACTTTAACTATGGCTACACCTTC. Translated, it gives CASSATSGQYFNYGYTF. The whole variable domain, filled in from reference TRBV11-2 and TRBJ1-2, reads EAGVAQSPRYKIIEKRQSVAFWCNPISGHATLYWYQQILGQGPKLLIQFQNNGVVDDSQLPKDRFSAERLKGVDSTLKIQPAKLEDSAVYLCASSATSGQYFNYGYTFGSGTRLTVV.

This rearrangement joins TRBV2 to TRBJ2-2; TRBD1 aligns across 7 bases. Trimming took 1 base from V and 9 from J; bases not matched to a gene: 2. Per germline, CDR1 SNHLY and CDR2 FYNNEI. The CDR3 length is 13 residues. CDR3 protein: CASSEDRGRELFF. The CDR3 DNA reads TGTGCCAGCAGTGAAGACAGGGGCCGGGAGCTGTTTTTT.

The chain recombines TRBV29-1 with TRBJ2-4; 7 bases match TRBD2. With V trimmed by 7 bases and J by 3 bases, 15 bases remained unmatched. The CDR3 is made up of 16 amino acids. The germline CDR1 and CDR2 sequences are SQVTM and ANQGSEA. The CDR3 is CSGGGRGTLGKNIQYF. As DNA, the CDR3 is TGCAGCGGCGGAGGGAGGGGTACGCTAGGCAAAAACATTCAGTACTTC.

This chain uses TRBV5-6 with TRBJ1-1; D is uncertain. CDR1 is SGHDT, CDR2 YYEEEE, per germline. V lost 0 bases to trimming and J lost 2 bases, with 8 bases between them. The CDR3 has 14 amino acids. CDR3 in amino acids: CASSLGGFNTEAFF. In DNA form, the CDR3 reads TGTGCCAGCAGCTTGGGCGGATTCAACACTGAAGCTTTCTTT.

The rearrangement uses TRBV30 and TRBJ2-6, with a possible D match to TRBD2 (7 bases). The CDR3 runs 18 residues. V lost 0 bases and J lost 0, with 15 bases in between. Germline-derived CDR1 and CDR2 are GTSNPN and SVGIG (reference sequence). This CDR3 reads CAWSVRGARASGANVLTF. The CDR3 nucleotides are TGTGCCTGGAGTGTACGGGGGGCGCGGGCCTCTGGGGCCAACGTCCTGACTTTC.

The chain joins TRBV6-1 to TRBJ1-5; D not resolved. The germline gives CDR1 MNHNS, CDR2 SASEGT. The CDR3 is made up of 16 amino acids. V lost 3 bases, J lost 0 bases, and 12 bases lay in between. CDR3 protein: CASSDSNPYSNQPQHF. The DNA of the CDR3 is TGTGCCAGCAGTGATTCAAATCCCTATAGCAATCAGCCCCAGCATTTT.

The CDR3 loop reads CASSSRPGQGTNEKLFF. The CDR3 region has the DNA TGTGCCAGCAGCTCCCGCCCAGGACAGGGAACTAATGAAAAACTGTTTTTT. The genes are TRBV7-8 and TRBJ1-4; 8 bases are a match to TRBD1. Germline CDR1 and CDR2: SGHVS and FQNEAQ. V lost 4 bases and J lost 1; bases outside the gene matches: 8. The CDR3 spans 17 residues.

The chain uses TRBV7-3 and TRBJ1-6, with D possibly TRBD1 on 6 matching bases. This CDR3 is 20 amino acids long. Germline CDR1 is SGHTA and CDR2 is FQGTGA. V lost 1 base, J lost 6 bases, and 25 bases lay in between. CDR3 residues: CASSLSRGVTRLGPNSPLHF. The DNA for the CDR3 is TGTGCCAGCAGCTTAAGCAGGGGCGTGACGAGGTTAGGGCCTAATTCACCCCTCCACTTT.

This clone appeared a single time. V gene TRBV4-3 combines with J gene TRBJ1-4, with TRBD1 matching over 8 bases. The CDR3 is 16 residues long. Trimming at V came to 1 base and at J to 5 bases, leaving 6 bases not matched to a gene. Germline V gene data show CDR1 as LGHNA and CDR2 as YSLEER. CDR3 DNA sequence: TGCGCCAGCAGCCAAGGTGGCCAGGGGGCAAATGAAAAACTGTTTTTT. It yields the protein CASSQGGQGANEKLFF.

The chain employs TRBV7-2 and TRBJ2-4, with D maybe TRBD1 (6 bases). CDR1 and CDR2 (germline): SGHTA, FQGNSA. This CDR3 has 16 residues. Trimming left V 4 bases short and J 3 bases short, with 16 bases between. The CDR3 protein is CASSSAGTSVKNIQYF. The CDR3 nucleotides are TGTGCCAGCAGCTCAGCCGGGACATCGGTCAAAAACATTCAGTACTTC.

The rearrangement joins TRBV5-1 to TRBJ2-7; 8 positions agree with TRBD2. Germline values: CDR1 SGHRS, CDR2 YFSETQ. With V trimmed by 2 bases and J by 0 bases, 1 base remained unmatched. The CDR3 consists of 14 residues. The CDR3 bases are TGCGCCAGCAGCTTAGGGACTAGCTCCTACGAGCAGTACTTC. This codes for CASSLGTSSYEQYF.

V and J are TRBV5-1 and TRBJ2-5; the D gene is possibly TRBD1 (6 bases). Germline V gene lookup returns CDR1 SGHRS and CDR2 YFSETQ. CDR3 size: 15 residues. V was shortened by 4 bases and J by 1 base, with 14 bases between the two germline ends. DNA of the CDR3: TGCGCCAGCAGCCGGATACAGGGATTCCAAGAGACCCAGTACTTC. It translates to CASSRIQGFQETQYF.

The CDR3 loop reads CASSLGGPRQDQPQHF. The CDR3 coding sequence is TGTGCCAGCAGCTTGGGGGGCCCCCGGCAGGATCAGCCCCAGCATTTT. The V call is TRBV5-6, the J call TRBJ1-5; tentatively, D is TRBD1 (5 bases). Trimming removed 0 bases from V and 5 bases from J, with 15 bases in between. The CDR3 loop spans 16 amino acids. Germline CDR1 and CDR2: SGHDT and YYEEEE. Full variable domain (remainder filled in from reference TRBV5-6 and TRBJ1-5): DAGVTQSPTHLIKTRGQQVTLRCSPKSGHDTVSWYQQALGQGPQFIFQYYEEEERQRGNFPDRFSGHQFPNYSSELNVNALLLGDSALYLCASSLGGPRQDQPQHFGDGTRLSIL.

This clone occurred a few times. The DNA for the CDR3 is TGCGCCAGCAGCTTGACGGCACAGGGGGTCTTAGAGACCCAGTACTTC. This encodes CASSLTAQGVLETQYF. The chain employs TRBV5-1 and TRBJ2-5; 8 nucleotides agree with TRBD1. This CDR3 has 16 residues. Losses at the gene ends were 1 base for V and 4 bases for J; bases not matched to a gene: 9. Looked up from germline, CDR1 is SGHRS and CDR2 is YFSETQ.

The chain employs TRBV7-8 and TRBJ1-5, with 9 positions matching TRBD1. The CDR3 is 14 residues long. Germline V lookup: CDR1 SGHVS, CDR2 FQNEAQ. The V segment lost 4 bases and the J segment 9 bases; nucleotides outside the gene matches: 7. The CDR3 loop reads CASSSDRGELPQHF. Written as DNA, the CDR3 is TGTGCCAGCAGCTCGGACAGGGGCGAATTGCCCCAGCATTTT.